Below are 25 T cell receptor beta chains sequenced from a single sample in a study of blood T cell repertoires in COVID-19. Clones were sequenced by immunoSEQ multiplex PCR, and TCRdb holds only the in-frame ones, with some missing. The sample has 200,000 to 300,000 clones; roughly 83% are singletons. Source material: peripheral blood. The source is an elderly woman with acute or convalescent COVID-19.

CDR3 nucleotide sequence: TGTGCCAGCAGACCCGGGGGCTCCTACGAGCAGTACTTC. It codes for CASRPGGSYEQYF. The chain couples TRBV6-5 to TRBJ2-7, with D possibly TRBD2 on 6 matching bases. Per germline, CDR1 MNHEY and CDR2 SVGAGI. Trimming pared 6 bases from V and 0 bases from J, leaving 9 bases between. The CDR3 has 13 residues.

This chain uses TRBV23-1 with TRBJ2-7, with 8 bases that match TRBD1. TRBV23-1 is treated as an ORF (open reading frame) with a function not yet certain. V shed 4 bases and J 5 bases; nucleotides not matched to a gene: 7. The length of the CDR3 is 14 residues. For the CDR3, the DNA is TGCGCCAGCAGTCCCCGGACAGGGCGAAACGAGCAGTACTTC. It is translated as CASSPRTGRNEQYF.

The V and J genes are TRBV18 and TRBJ1-3; 12 nucleotides match TRBD1. Germline loops: CDR1 KGHSH, CDR2 LQKENI. Trimming removed 5 bases from V and 5 bases from J; junction bases left unmatched: 19. CDR3 length equals 20 residues. The CDR3 spells CASSTWPGQGAVGWRNTIYF. CDR3 nucleotides: TGTGCCAGCTCAACCTGGCCGGGACAGGGGGCTGTTGGATGGAGAAACACCATATATTTT.

The V call is TRBV2, the J call TRBJ1-6; 9 bases line up with TRBD1. V lost 5 bases, J lost 10 bases, and 6 bases stayed unmatched. CDR3 length: 14 amino acids. Germline assignment: CDR1 SNHLY and CDR2 FYNNEI. The CDR3 DNA sequence: TGTGCCAGCAGTCCGACAGGGGGTAGCTCACCCCTCCACTTT. This gives the protein CASSPTGGSSPLHF. The variable domain in full, with the rest retrieved from reference TRBV2 and TRBJ1-6, is EPEVTQTPSHQVTQMGQEVILRCVPISNHLYFYWYRQILGQKVEFLVSFYNNEISEKSEIFDDQFSVERPDGSNFTLKIRSTKLEDSAMYFCASSPTGGSSPLHFGNGTRLTVT.

The gene calls are TRBV3-1 (or the pseudogene TRBV3-2) and TRBJ1-5; D possibly corresponds to TRBD1 (5 bases). Germline-derived CDR1 and CDR2 are LGHDT and YNNKEL (reference sequence). V lost 4 bases, J lost 1 base, and 8 bases lay in between. The CDR3 is made up of 14 amino acids. CDR3 in DNA: TGTGCCAGCAGCCCTGACAGCAGCAATCAGCCCCAGCATTTT. Translating it yields CASSPDSSNQPQHF.

The J gene is TRBJ1-3, the V gene TRBV5-4; the D gene is possibly TRBD1 (5 bases). V lost 0 bases, J lost 4 bases, and 11 bases lay in between. The CDR3 has 15 amino acids. Germline loops: CDR1 SGHNT, CDR2 YYREEE (reference sequence). The CDR3, as DNA: TGTGCCAGCAGCTTGGATCAGACAGTAGGAAACACCATATATTTT. The encoded protein is CASSLDQTVGNTIYF.

This rearrangement joins TRBV5-1 to TRBJ2-1; 10 bases agree with TRBD1. V lost 3 bases and J lost 10; bases outside the gene matches: 10. This CDR3 has 15 residues. The germline CDR1 and CDR2 sequences are SGHRS and YFSETQ. Written as DNA, the CDR3 is TGCGCCAGCAGCTCACGGGACAGGGGAGGGTTGGAGCAGTTCTTC. Its translation is CASSSRDRGGLEQFF.

The gene calls are TRBV28 and TRBJ2-7; 8 bases fit TRBD1. Losses at the gene ends were 6 bases for V and 1 base for J; bases not matched to a gene: 5. Germline loops: CDR1 MDHEN, CDR2 SYDVKM. The CDR3 is 14 amino acids. The CDR3: CASRQQGVSYEQYF. Here the CDR3 DNA reads TGTGCCAGCAGGCAACAGGGGGTTTCCTACGAGCAGTACTTC.

The chain couples TRBV25-1 to TRBJ1-4; D gene ambiguous. Per the germline V gene, CDR1 is MGHDK and CDR2 is SYGVNS. Trimming removed 10 bases from V and 7 bases from J, with 10 bases in between. This CDR3 has 11 amino acids. The CDR3 bases are TGTGCCACGCAGGAAGGTGAAAAACTGTTTTTT. This encodes CATQEGEKLFF.

The chain has TRBV21-1 and TRBJ1-4; TRBD1 is the table's D call and was not checked against the DNA. TRBV21-1 is a pseudogene locus. CDR3 length: 17 residues. CDR3 DNA sequence: TGTGCCAGCAGCAAAGCCAGACAATTTAGGACTAATGAAAAACTGTTTTTT. Residues: CASSKARQFRTNEKLFF.

In nucleotides, the CDR3 is TGTGCTAGTGGTCCCCTCCCAGGGGACAGAAACTACGAGCAGTACTTC. Translating gives CASGPLPGDRNYEQYF. The V gene is TRBV12-5, the J gene TRBJ2-7; 7 bases match TRBD1. V shed 5 bases and J 3 bases; nucleotides not matched to a gene: 13. CDR1 is LGHNT, CDR2 FRNRAP, per germline. This CDR3 has 16 residues.

The chain has TRBV2 and TRBJ2-3; 14 positions match TRBD2. The V segment lost 6 bases and the J segment 0 bases; nucleotides outside the gene matches: 5. CDR3 length: 17 residues. Germline CDR1 SNHLY, CDR2 FYNNEI. DNA for the CDR3: TGTGCCAGCAGGACTAGCGGGGGGGCCCGAAGCACAGATACGCAGTATTTT. It translates to CASRTSGGARSTDTQYF.

The chain is built from TRBV6-6 and TRBJ1-3, with a tentative D call TRBD1 (5 bases). CDR1 and CDR2 from the germline V gene are MNHNY and SVGAGI (reference sequence). This CDR3 region has 15 residues. V gave up 2 bases and J gave up 3 bases, with 11 bases separating them. The CDR3, as DNA: TGTGCCAGCAGTTACGGGGCAGCTGGTGGAAACACCATATATTTT. It is translated as CASSYGAAGGNTIYF.

This clone was counted a single time. The chain carries TRBV7-6 and TRBJ2-7, with 9 bases fitting TRBD1. CDR1 and CDR2 (germline): SGHVS, FNYEAQ. This CDR3 is 15 amino acids long. J was trimmed by 4 bases and V by 4 bases; bases with no gene match: 8. The CDR3 bases are TGTGCCAGCAGCTCACCACAGGGGGCTATGTACGAGCAGTACTTC. Its protein is CASSSPQGAMYEQYF. Looking up the rest from reference TRBV7-6 and TRBJ2-7 gives the full variable domain: GAGVSQSPRYKVTKRGQDVALRCDPISGHVSLYWYRQALGQGPEFLTYFNYEAQQDKSGLPNDRFSAERPEGSISTLTIQRTEQRDSAMYRCASSSPQGAMYEQYFGPGTRLTVT.

V is TRBV5-8 and J is TRBJ1-5; 7 bases map to TRBD1. The V and J ends lost 4 bases and 4 bases, in that order; junction bases with no gene match: 8. CDR3 size: 15 residues. Germline CDR1 SGHTS, CDR2 YDEGEE. CDR3 nucleotides: TGTGCCAGCAGCCGGGGACAGCTTTTTAATCAGCCCCAGCATTTT. Protein sequence: CASSRGQLFNQPQHF.

J is TRBJ1-3 and V is TRBV5-4; D is unresolved. The CDR3 is 13 residues long. Germline V gives CDR1 SGHNT, CDR2 YYREEE (reference sequence). Trimming cost V 5 bases and J 0 bases, with 6 bases left between them. The CDR3 is CASSPSSGNTIYF. The DNA for the CDR3 is TGTGCCAGCAGTCCTAGCTCTGGAAACACCATATATTTT.

The CDR3 spells CASSLGGGRNSPLHF. In DNA form, the CDR3 reads TGTGCCAGCAGCTTGGGAGGGGGCAGGAATTCACCCCTCCACTTT. The chain joins TRBV5-8 to TRBJ1-6; the match to TRBD1 covers 7 bases. This CDR3 region has 15 residues. Germline V gene data show CDR1 as SGHTS and CDR2 as YDEGEE. V shed 0 bases, J shed 7 bases, and the junction held 4 bases outside the gene matches.

This rearrangement joins TRBV7-8 to TRBJ1-4; 8 bases agree with TRBD1. J lost 8 bases, V lost 1 base, and 9 bases had no gene match. There are 16 residues in the CDR3. Germline values: CDR1 SGHVS, CDR2 FQNEAQ. The chain's CDR3 is CASSLGTGWFEEKLFF. DNA for the CDR3: TGTGCCAGCAGCTTAGGGACAGGGTGGTTTGAAGAAAAACTGTTTTTT.

The chain carries TRBV5-4 and TRBJ1-4; 9 bases map to TRBD1. With 4 bases clipped from V and 3 bases from J, the junction kept 7 bases outside the gene matches. Germline V gene sequence: CDR1 SGHNT, CDR2 YYREEE (reference sequence). CDR3 size: 16 residues. Here the CDR3 DNA reads TGTGCCAGCAGCCGGGACAGGGCTGTATCTAATGAAAAACTGTTTTTT. Protein: CASSRDRAVSNEKLFF.

This chain connects TRBV6-5 to TRBJ2-6; D may be TRBD1 (6 bases). V gave up 0 bases and J gave up 4 bases, with 10 bases separating them. Germline values: CDR1 MNHEY, CDR2 SVGAGI. There are 16 residues in the CDR3. The CDR3 protein is CASSYSAGAGANVLTF. The CDR3 bases are TGTGCCAGCAGTTACTCAGCAGGGGCCGGGGCCAACGTCCTGACTTTC.

The chain is built from TRBV5-5 and TRBJ1-4; D gene uncertain. The V end lost 5 bases, the J end lost 8 bases, and 10 bases lay between the germline ends. The CDR3 is 12 amino acids. Germline assignment: CDR1 SGHKS and CDR2 YYEKEE (reference sequence). This CDR3 reads CASSPQAEKLFF. For the CDR3, the DNA is TGTGCCAGCAGTCCCCAGGCGGAAAAACTGTTTTTT.

The table lists this clone with a count of one. The chain uses TRBV6-6 and TRBJ1-1; 8 bases line up with TRBD1. V was pared by 5 bases and J by 5 bases, with 7 bases of the junction left unmatched. Germline CDR1 and CDR2: MNHNY and SVGAGI (reference sequence). This CDR3 has 14 amino acids. The CDR3: CASSPGTGRTEAFF. For the CDR3, the DNA is TGTGCCAGCAGTCCGGGGACAGGAAGGACTGAAGCTTTCTTT.

V is TRBV28 and J is TRBJ1-1; D ambiguous. V lost 11 bases and J lost 2, with 15 bases in between. This CDR3 is built from 13 residues. Germline CDR1 reads MDHEN; CDR2 reads SYDVKM. This CDR3 reads CAGAEGFNTEAFF. The CDR3 DNA is TGTGCCGGCGCGGAGGGATTTAACACTGAAGCTTTCTTT.

The chain uses TRBV5-4 and TRBJ2-7, with 11 bases that match TRBD1. Germline V gene sequence: CDR1 SGHNT, CDR2 YYREEE (reference sequence). The CDR3 consists of 16 residues. V gave up 4 bases and J gave up 6 bases; unmatched junction bases: 12. This CDR3 is CASSPPPGTGGREQYF. For the CDR3, the DNA is TGTGCCAGCAGCCCACCTCCGGGGACAGGGGGACGCGAGCAGTACTTC.

With regard to this clone: At the DNA level, this CDR3 is encoded by other sequences in the same sample as well. The rearrangement links TRBV2 to TRBJ2-3; D not certain. With 2 bases removed from V and 3 bases from J, the gap between germline ends came to 3 bases. The CDR3 has 12 residues. Germline loops: CDR1 SNHLY, CDR2 FYNNEI. CDR3 sequence reads: CASSERTDTQYF. The CDR3 nucleotides are TGTGCCAGCAGTGAACGGACAGATACGCAGTATTTT.